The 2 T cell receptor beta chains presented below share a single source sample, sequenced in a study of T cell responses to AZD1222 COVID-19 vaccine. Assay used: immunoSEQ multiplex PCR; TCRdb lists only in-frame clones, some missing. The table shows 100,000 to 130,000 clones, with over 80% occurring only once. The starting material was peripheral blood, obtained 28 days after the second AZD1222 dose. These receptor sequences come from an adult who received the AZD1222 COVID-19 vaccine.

CDR3 DNA: TGTGCCAGCAGTTACCGGGGCGGGGACAATCAGCCCCAGCATTTT. It is translated as CASSYRGGDNQPQHF. This rearrangement joins TRBV6-5 to TRBJ1-5; tentative D call: TRBD1 (5 bases). Germline V gene sequence: CDR1 MNHEY, CDR2 SVGAGI. The CDR3 is 15 residues long. Trimming pared 2 bases from V and 3 bases from J, leaving 11 bases between.

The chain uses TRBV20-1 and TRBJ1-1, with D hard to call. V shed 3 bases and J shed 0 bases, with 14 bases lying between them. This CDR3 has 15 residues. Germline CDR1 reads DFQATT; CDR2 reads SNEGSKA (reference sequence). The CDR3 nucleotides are TGCAGTGCTAGTTCGCGGGTTATCATGAACACTGAAGCTTTCTTT. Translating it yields CSASSRVIMNTEAFF.